Following are 31 T cell receptor beta chains from one sample sequenced in a study of glioma-infiltrating T cells after dendritic cell vaccination. The assay was immunoSEQ multiplex PCR, and TCRdb's table has in-frame clones only and misses some. Among 75,000 to 95,000 clones listed, approximately 75% were seen once. The time point here: after dendritic cell vaccination, including at tumor progression/relapse. This sample comprised blood, obtained after dendritic cell vaccination. Receptors originate from a human donor with glioblastoma.

In nucleotides, the CDR3 is TGTGCCAGCACTGGTGCAGGGGCCGGTGAAAAACTGTTTTTT. Its translation is CASTGAGAGEKLFF. The chain couples TRBV2 to TRBJ1-4; TRBD1 is a possible D gene (6 bases). The CDR3 runs 14 residues. Trimming removed 7 bases from V and 7 bases from J, with 16 bases in between. Germline loops: CDR1 SNHLY, CDR2 FYNNEI.

This chain uses TRBV15 with TRBJ2-1; 8 nucleotides align to TRBD2. This CDR3 comprises 16 residues. V shed 0 bases and J 8 bases; nucleotides not matched to a gene: 9. CDR1 is LNHNV and CDR2 is YYDKDF in the germline V gene (reference sequence). The CDR3 coding sequence is TGTGCCACCAGCAGAGAGGGCGGGAGGCTCTCGGATGAGCAGTTCTTC. Amino acid sequence: CATSREGGRLSDEQFF. Full variable domain (missing parts from reference TRBV15 and TRBJ2-1): DAMVIQNPRYQVTQFGKPVTLSCSQTLNHNVMYWYQQKSSQAPKLLFHYYDKDFNNEADTPDNFQSRRPNTSFCFLDIRSPGLGDTAMYLCATSREGGRLSDEQFFGPGTRLTVL.

This rearrangement joins TRBV19 to TRBJ1-2; 9 bases agree with TRBD1. This CDR3 spans 15 amino acids. Losses at the gene ends were 10 bases for V and 8 bases for J; bases not matched to a gene: 17. Germline-derived CDR1 and CDR2 are LNHDA and SQIVND (reference sequence). The CDR3 region is CATYQGWGQGAGYTF. CDR3 sequence (DNA): TGTGCCACTTACCAAGGGTGGGGACAGGGTGCGGGCTACACCTTC.

The gene calls are TRBV10-1 and TRBJ2-7, with 7 bases aligning to TRBD1. Germline loops: CDR1 WNHNN, CDR2 SYGVQD (reference sequence). CDR3 length: 13 amino acids. V lost 10 bases, J lost 2 bases, and 8 bases stayed unmatched. DNA for the CDR3: TGCGCCACGACCGGGACAGAAACCTACGAGCAGTACGTC. Translated, it gives CATTGTETYEQYV.

The CDR3 reads CASSLYGRGNEQFF. The CDR3 DNA reads as TGCGCCAGCAGCTTGTATGGCAGGGGCAATGAGCAGTTCTTC. J is TRBJ2-1 and V is TRBV5-1, with D possibly being TRBD1 (6 bases). Trimming took off 1 base at V and 6 bases at J, with 11 bases between the two ends. Germline loops: CDR1 SGHRS, CDR2 YFSETQ. The CDR3 contains 14 residues.

In the case of this clone: Distinct nucleotide sequences in the sample also encode this CDR3. The V gene is TRBV5-1, the J gene TRBJ2-3, with D perhaps matching TRBD2 (6 bases). V was pared by 5 bases and J by 0 bases, with 13 bases between. CDR3 size: 15 residues. Per germline, CDR1 SGHRS and CDR2 YFSETQ. For the CDR3, the DNA is TGCGCCAGCAGTCTCGGGCGGGGAAGCACAGATACGCAGTATTTT. It specifies CASSLGRGSTDTQYF.

This rearrangement joins TRBV10-3 to TRBJ1-3, with 7 bases fitting TRBD1. V lost 5 bases to trimming and J lost 1 base; unmatched junction nucleotides: 11. CDR1 and CDR2 from the germline V gene are ENHRY and SYGVKD. The CDR3 totals 17 residues. CDR3: CAISRDAKTGSGNTIYF. CDR3 sequence (DNA): TGTGCCATCAGTAGAGACGCGAAGACAGGGTCTGGAAACACCATATATTTT.

This clone was observed a handful of times. The chain links TRBV6-1 to TRBJ1-6; D is perhaps TRBD1 (5 bases). The ends were cut back, 6 bases at V and 7 bases at J, with 16 bases in the middle. CDR3 length: 15 amino acids. Germline CDR1 is MNHNS and CDR2 is SASEGT. This CDR3 is CASRTLSGGNSPLHF. The DNA for the CDR3 is TGTGCCAGCAGGACGCTCTCGGGGGGAAATTCACCCCTCCACTTT.

This clone was counted between two and nine times. The CDR3 nucleotides are TGCAGCGTATCGGAAGCGGGGACCGGGGAGCTGTTTTTT. Translated: CSVSEAGTGELFF. The chain couples TRBV29-1 to TRBJ2-2; 7 bases match TRBD2. The CDR3 length is 13 residues. The V gene's germline CDR1 is SQVTM and CDR2 ANQGSEA. Trimming cost V 6 bases and J 5 bases; bases outside gene matches: 6.

The chain couples TRBV14 to TRBJ2-1; 10 nucleotides line up with TRBD1. J was trimmed by 3 bases and V by 4 bases; bases with no gene match: 0. CDR3 length: 14 residues. Germline V gives CDR1 SGHDN, CDR2 FVKESK. This CDR3 reads CASSRTGGYNEQFF. In DNA form, the CDR3 reads TGTGCCAGCAGCCGGACAGGGGGCTACAATGAGCAGTTCTTC.

V and J are TRBV7-3 and TRBJ1-2; a possible D gene is TRBD1 (5 bases). The CDR3 loop spans 14 amino acids. Germline V gives CDR1 SGHTA, CDR2 FQGTGA. Trimming took off 1 base at V and 7 bases at J, with 13 bases between the two ends. The CDR3 DNA follows: TGTGCCAGCAGCTTAAAAAGGGGCCAAGGTGGCTACACCTTC. This encodes CASSLKRGQGGYTF.

This chain links TRBV5-1 with TRBJ2-3; 7 nucleotides match TRBD2. The junction had 3 bases not matched to a gene; V was cut back by 1 base and J by 4 bases. The CDR3 has 14 amino acids. Germline V gives CDR1 SGHRS, CDR2 YFSETQ. The CDR3 DNA reads TGCGCCAGCAGCTTGAAGGCGGGAGCAGATACGCAGTATTTT. Translating it yields CASSLKAGADTQYF.

The chain carries TRBV6-1 and TRBJ1-3; 7 nucleotides match TRBD1. The CDR3 has 14 amino acids. J was trimmed by 2 bases and V by 8 bases; bases with no gene match: 6. The germline gives CDR1 MNHNS, CDR2 SASEGT. This chain's CDR3 is CASDRRGPGNTIYF. Here the CDR3 DNA reads TGTGCCAGCGATCGGAGGGGGCCTGGAAACACCATATATTTT.

The chain carries TRBV7-2 and TRBJ2-7, with 7 bases aligning to TRBD2. The germline CDR1 and CDR2 sequences are SGHTA and FQGNSA. This CDR3 is 13 amino acids long. After removal of 2 bases from V and 7 bases from J, the junction contained 5 bases not matched to a gene. The CDR3 loop reads CASSLNGGREQYF. The CDR3 nucleotides are TGTGCCAGCAGCTTAAACGGGGGGAGGGAGCAGTACTTC.

V gene TRBV6-5 combines with J gene TRBJ2-3; no clear D gene. V was pared by 4 bases and J by 5 bases, with 10 bases between. CDR1 is MNHEY, CDR2 SVGAGI, per germline. The CDR3 consists of 13 residues. The DNA for the CDR3 is TGTGCCAGCAGTTCCCCCGAGCGAGATACGCAGTATTTT. Translation gives CASSSPERDTQYF.

V is TRBV19 and J is TRBJ1-5; D remains ambiguous. This CDR3 is 14 amino acids long. With 0 bases removed from V and 6 bases from J, the gap between germline ends came to 9 bases. Looked up from germline, CDR1 is LNHDA and CDR2 is SQIVND (reference sequence). This CDR3 reads CASSIEGLGQPQHF. For the CDR3, the DNA is TGTGCCAGTAGTATAGAGGGCCTTGGTCAGCCCCAGCATTTT.

The CDR3 loop reads CASSEAQGSNSPLHF. CDR3 coding DNA: TGTGCCAGCAGTGAAGCCCAGGGATCTAATTCACCCCTCCACTTT. The chain carries TRBV6-1 and TRBJ1-6; maybe TRBD1 (5 bases). From germline, CDR1 is MNHNS and CDR2 SASEGT. The CDR3 consists of 15 residues. The germline V and J ends were trimmed by 0 bases and 6 bases, with 9 bases remaining between them.

The chain carries TRBV11-2 and TRBJ1-1, with TRBD1 identical over 8 bases. V shed 1 base, J shed 1 base, and the junction held 8 bases outside the gene matches. Germline V gene data show CDR1 as SGHAT and CDR2 as FQNNGV. CDR3 length equals 17 residues. The CDR3 nucleotides read TGTGCCAGCAGCTTAGGGCAGGGGGCGAAAGGGAACACTGAAGCTTTCTTT. It yields the protein CASSLGQGAKGNTEAFF.

The chain combines TRBV2 with TRBJ2-2; 9 positions agree with TRBD1. The CDR3 has 12 residues. The trim removed 7 bases at V and 13 bases at J, leaving 7 bases unmatched. Germline V gene data show CDR1 as SNHLY and CDR2 as FYNNEI. The chain's CDR3 is CASNSDRGGLFF. The CDR3 DNA reads TGTGCCAGCAATTCGGACAGGGGAGGGCTGTTTTTT.

The chain employs TRBV19 and TRBJ1-5; D remains unclear. The CDR3 totals 14 residues. V gave up 6 bases and J gave up 4 bases, with 13 bases separating them. In germline, CDR1 is LNHDA, CDR2 SQIVND (reference sequence). The CDR3 DNA follows: TGTGCCAGTAGGGCGGGGTTACGGAATCAGCCCCAGCATTTT. Translating gives CASRAGLRNQPQHF.

The J gene is TRBJ1-1, the V gene TRBV2; the D is unclear. Trimming removed 5 bases from V and 1 base from J, with 8 bases in between. The CDR3 is made up of 13 amino acids. In germline, CDR1 is SNHLY, CDR2 FYNNEI. CDR3 loop: CASSRRPNTEAFF. DNA for the CDR3: TGTGCCAGCAGTCGTCGTCCGAACACTGAAGCTTTCTTT.

The genes are TRBV10-1 and TRBJ2-2; TRBD2 agrees at 7 bases. Germline assignment: CDR1 WNHNN and CDR2 SYGVQD (reference sequence). V trimming: 2 bases; J trimming: 1 base; junction bases outside the gene matches: 7. The CDR3 extends over 17 amino acids. CDR3 bases: TGCGCCAGCAGTGAGCTCCTAGCGGAAGAGAACACCGGGGAGCTGTTTTTT. Translated, it gives CASSELLAEENTGELFF.

The gene calls are TRBV6-1 and TRBJ2-3, with D possibly being TRBD2 (5 bases). Germline CDR1 and CDR2: MNHNS and SASEGT. V was pared by 3 bases and J by 4 bases, with 11 bases between. The CDR3 spans 14 residues. In DNA form, the CDR3 reads TGTGCCAGCAGTGATGGGAGCTGGCCAGATACGCAGTATTTT. Amino acids: CASSDGSWPDTQYF.

V and J are TRBV19 and TRBJ2-5; D perhaps matches TRBD2 (5 bases). The J call is doubtful: the DNA matches TRBJ2-7 better. Germline V gene sequence: CDR1 LNHDA, CDR2 SQIVND (reference sequence). The CDR3 sequence is 13 residues long. The CDR3 protein is CASSPEGRYEQYF. CDR3 DNA: TGTGCCAGTAGCCCTGAGGGTAGGTACGAGCAGTACTTC.

This clone was counted a few times. V gene TRBV15 combines with J gene TRBJ1-3, with D perhaps TRBD1 (6 bases). The length of the CDR3 is 18 residues. The V end lost 1 base, the J end lost 4 bases, and 20 bases lay between the germline ends. From germline, CDR1 is LNHNV and CDR2 YYDKDF (reference sequence). Here the CDR3 DNA reads TGTGCCACCAGCAGAGCCGGGGTCCAGGGGAGCTCGGGAAACACCATATATTTT. This encodes CATSRAGVQGSSGNTIYF.

The chain combines TRBV7-9 with TRBJ2-7, with 9 bases matching TRBD1. CDR3 length: 16 amino acids. Germline CDR1 SEHNR, CDR2 FQNEAQ (reference sequence). V lost 1 base to trimming and J lost 7 bases; unmatched junction nucleotides: 11. In DNA, the CDR3 is TGTGCCAGCAGCTTAGTCGTGCTGACAGGGGGTGAGGAGCAGTACTTC. Its translation is CASSLVVLTGGEEQYF.

The chain uses TRBV2 and TRBJ2-5, with 7 positions matching TRBD2. With V trimmed by 6 bases and J by 5 bases, 12 bases remained unmatched. Germline values: CDR1 SNHLY, CDR2 FYNNEI. The CDR3 length is 15 residues. The CDR3 nucleotides read TGTGCCAGCAGAAGACACCTATCCGGGGGGGAGACCCAGTACTTC. This encodes CASRRHLSGGETQYF.

The CDR3 loop is CASSSLPDRGYGYTF. The CDR3 coding sequence is TGCGCCAGCAGCTCATTGCCGGACAGGGGGTATGGCTACACCTTC. The chain employs TRBV5-1 and TRBJ1-2; TRBD1 agrees at 10 bases. Germline V gene sequence: CDR1 SGHRS, CDR2 YFSETQ. V lost 3 bases, J lost 5 bases, and 7 bases stayed unmatched. The CDR3 spans 15 residues.

The chain recombines TRBV9 with TRBJ2-7; TRBD2 agrees at 13 bases. CDR3 length: 23 residues. With 0 bases clipped from V and 0 bases from J, the junction kept 21 bases outside the gene matches. Germline V gene data show CDR1 as SGDLS and CDR2 as YYNGEE. The CDR3, as DNA: TGTGCCAGCAGCGTAGTAGTTAGGGGGAGGACTAGCGGGAGTAAGTGGGACTCCTACGAGCAGTACGTC. It codes for CASSVVVRGRTSGSKWDSYEQYV.

The J gene is TRBJ2-6, the V gene TRBV5-1; weak D call: TRBD1 (5 bases). The CDR3 spans 18 residues. Germline V gene lookup returns CDR1 SGHRS and CDR2 YFSETQ. V was trimmed by 5 bases and J by 2 bases, leaving 20 bases between them. CDR3 coding DNA: TGCGCCAGCAGTATGCAGGGTACAGTGGTTGCTGGGGCCAACGTCCTGACTTTC. It yields the protein CASSMQGTVVAGANVLTF. Combining the CDR3 with reference TRBV5-1 and TRBJ2-6 gives the whole variable domain KAGVTQTPRYLIKTRGQQVTLSCSPISGHRSVSWYQQTPGQGLQFLFEYFSETQRNKGNFPGRFSGRQFSNSRSEMNVSTLELGDSALYLCASSMQGTVVAGANVLTFGAGSRLTVL.

The J gene is TRBJ2-1, the V gene TRBV19, with D perhaps TRBD1 (6 bases). Trimming pared 1 base from V and 8 bases from J, leaving 9 bases between. CDR1 is LNHDA and CDR2 is SQIVND in the germline V gene (reference sequence). This CDR3 has 13 amino acids. In DNA form, the CDR3 reads TGTGCCAGTAGTATAGCAAGACAGGATGAGCAGTTCTTC. Amino acid sequence: CASSIARQDEQFF.